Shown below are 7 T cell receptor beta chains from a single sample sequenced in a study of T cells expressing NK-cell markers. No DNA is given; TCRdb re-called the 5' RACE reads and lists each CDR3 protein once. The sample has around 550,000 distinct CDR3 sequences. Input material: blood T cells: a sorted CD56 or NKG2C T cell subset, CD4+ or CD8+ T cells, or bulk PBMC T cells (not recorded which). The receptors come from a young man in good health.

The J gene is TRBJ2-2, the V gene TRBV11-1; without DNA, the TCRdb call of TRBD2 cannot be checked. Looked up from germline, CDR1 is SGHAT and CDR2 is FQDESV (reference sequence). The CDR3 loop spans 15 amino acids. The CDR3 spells CASSAGLAVTGELFF.

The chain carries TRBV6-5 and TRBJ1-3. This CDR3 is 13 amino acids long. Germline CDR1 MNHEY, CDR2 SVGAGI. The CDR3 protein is CASRQISGNTIYF.

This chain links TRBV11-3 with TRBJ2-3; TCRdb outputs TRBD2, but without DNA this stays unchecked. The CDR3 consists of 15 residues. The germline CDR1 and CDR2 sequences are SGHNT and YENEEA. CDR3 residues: CASSTGGRTTDTQYF.

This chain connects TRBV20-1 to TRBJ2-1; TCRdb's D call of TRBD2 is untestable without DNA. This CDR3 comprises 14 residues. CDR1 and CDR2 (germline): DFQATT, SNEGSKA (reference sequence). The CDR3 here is CSARKRLDYNEQFF.

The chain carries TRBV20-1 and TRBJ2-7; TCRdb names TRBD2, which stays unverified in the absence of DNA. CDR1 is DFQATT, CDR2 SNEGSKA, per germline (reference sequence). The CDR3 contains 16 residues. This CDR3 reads CSASAPSPGSYYEQYF.

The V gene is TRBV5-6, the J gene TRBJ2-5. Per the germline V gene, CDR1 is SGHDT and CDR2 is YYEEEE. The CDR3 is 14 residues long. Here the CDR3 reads CASSSPELGETQYF.

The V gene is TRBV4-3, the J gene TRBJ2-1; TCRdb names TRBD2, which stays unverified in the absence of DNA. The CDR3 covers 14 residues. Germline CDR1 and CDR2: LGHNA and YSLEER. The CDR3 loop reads CASSQDIGTVEQFF.